In this sample, the clone carrying this TCR beta chain turned up once. The CDR3 length is 16 residues. Germline V gene sequence: CDR1 MNHEY, CDR2 SMNVEV (reference sequence). Unmatched junction bases numbered 10, after V lost 2 bases and J lost 5 bases. The repertoire was sequenced with immunoSEQ multiplex PCR; TCRdb's copy has only in-frame clones and lacks some. The sample holds 360,000 or so clones, 89% seen once. This sample was taken from a study of blood T cell repertoires in COVID-19. On the study more broadly: Sites in the United States, Italy and Spain provided acute and convalescent COVID-19 samples.

The sequenced sample was PBMCs or T cells enriched from blood (not recorded which). The clonotype originates from a woman aged 25-40 years who had recovered from COVID-19. The V gene is TRBV27, the J gene TRBJ1-1, with 8 bases lining up with TRBD1. The CDR3 nucleotides read TGTGCCAGCAGTTTAATCCACGGACAGGGTTGGACTGAAGCTTTCTTT. Translated: CASSLIHGQGWTEAFF.